The 5 T cell receptor beta chains in this list originate from one sample, sequenced in a study of cytomegalovirus exposure and HLA in healthy donors (dated by TCRdb to the late 2010s). Receptors were amplified or captured by the immunoSEQ multiplex PCR assay. For the multiplex PCR, a mixture combining 60 forward primers for TCR Vbeta segments and 13 reverse primers for TCR Jbeta segments was used. The clones in this table, taken by TCRdb from immuneACCESS, are in-frame only. Not every clone is retained; where verified, under half of the shortfall comes from an unresolved V gene, and the cause of the rest is unknown. The table for this sample lists about 180,000 clones; more than 65% of them were counted only once. The ten most abundant clones make up more than 0.95% of the sample. The specimen sequenced was PBMCs. These receptors were obtained from a girl aged 2 to 9 in good health and CMV-seropositive.

The rearrangement uses TRBV4-1 and TRBJ1-3; a possible D gene is TRBD1 (6 bases). From germline, CDR1 is MGHRA and CDR2 YSYEKL. The germline V and J ends were trimmed by 0 bases and 3 bases, with 24 bases remaining between them. The CDR3 is made up of 20 amino acids. CDR3 bases: TGCGCCAGCAGCCAAGATTCGGACCCCACGGACAGTCGAGGTGGAAACACCATATATTTT. Residues: CASSQDSDPTDSRGGNTIYF.

In the case of this clone: Within the sample, other DNA sequences also encode this same CDR3. CDR3 region: CASSLAADTQYF. The CDR3 DNA follows: TGCGCCAGCAGCTTGGCTGCAGATACGCAGTATTTT. The rearrangement uses TRBV5-1 and TRBJ2-3; D not resolved. The CDR3 length is 12 residues. Trimming left V 0 bases short and J 4 bases short, with 3 bases between. Germline loops: CDR1 SGHRS, CDR2 YFSETQ.

V and J are TRBV2 and TRBJ2-5, with TRBD2 matching 7 bases. V lost 7 bases and J lost 2; bases outside the gene matches: 7. This CDR3 comprises 14 residues. Germline values: CDR1 SNHLY, CDR2 FYNNEI. The CDR3 protein is CASIREAGQETQYF. Here the CDR3 DNA reads TGTGCCAGCATTAGAGAAGCGGGACAAGAGACCCAGTACTTC.

The J gene is TRBJ2-7, the V gene TRBV11-3; D is uncertain. V dropped 0 bases and J dropped 7 bases, with 10 bases sitting between them. Germline V lookup: CDR1 SGHNT, CDR2 YENEEA. The CDR3 consists of 13 residues. The CDR3 DNA is TGTGCCAGCAGCTTAGATCGCGGTGTTGAGCAGTACTTC. Residues: CASSLDRGVEQYF.

The chain is built from TRBV9 and TRBJ2-3; 7 bases are shared with TRBD1. Germline values: CDR1 SGDLS, CDR2 YYNGEE. V lost 4 bases, J lost 4 bases, and 6 bases stayed unmatched. This CDR3 is 14 amino acids long. Written as DNA, the CDR3 is TGTGCCAGCAGCTTTAGCCAGGGGGCAGATACGCAGTATTTT. Its translation is CASSFSQGADTQYF.